The source of this T cell receptor beta chain is a study of shared clonotypes between healthy human individuals. Clones were read by immunoSEQ multiplex PCR, and TCRdb kept only the in-frame ones, dropping some. Of around 600,000 clones in the sample, 98% were seen once. The CDR3 loop spans 16 amino acids. V lost 1 base and J lost 7; bases outside the gene matches: 8. Per the germline V gene, CDR1 is MDHEN and CDR2 is SYDVKM. Naive CD8 populations comprised CD45RO-negative cells positively selected for CCR7, excluding terminally differentiated effector memory CD45RA+ cells. The receptor's source is a man younger than 45 in good health. The J gene is TRBJ2-1, the V gene TRBV28; 9 bases align to TRBD2. Sequences were obtained from naive CD8+ T cells sorted from blood. The CDR3 sequence is CASSLFGTSPNNEQFF. CDR3 coding DNA: TGTGCCAGCAGTTTATTTGGGACTAGCCCCAATAATGAGCAGTTCTTC.